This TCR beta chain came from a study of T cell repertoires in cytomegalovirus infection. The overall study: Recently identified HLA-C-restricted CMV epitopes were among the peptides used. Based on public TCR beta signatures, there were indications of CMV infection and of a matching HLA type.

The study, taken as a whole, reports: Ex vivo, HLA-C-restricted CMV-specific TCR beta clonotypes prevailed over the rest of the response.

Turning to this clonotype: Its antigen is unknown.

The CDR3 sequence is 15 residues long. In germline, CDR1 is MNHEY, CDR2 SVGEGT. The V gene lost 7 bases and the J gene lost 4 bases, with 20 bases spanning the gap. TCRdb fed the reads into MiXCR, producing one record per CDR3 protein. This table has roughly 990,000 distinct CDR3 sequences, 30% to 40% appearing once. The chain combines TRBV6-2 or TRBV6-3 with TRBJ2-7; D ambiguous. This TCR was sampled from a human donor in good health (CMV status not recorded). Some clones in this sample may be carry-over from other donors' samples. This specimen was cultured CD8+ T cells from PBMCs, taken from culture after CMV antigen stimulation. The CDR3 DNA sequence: TGTGCCAGCAATAATAACAAAAGACGGATTTACGAGCAGTACGTC. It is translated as CASNNNKRRIYEQYV.